This passage covers 24 T cell receptor beta chains from one sample sequenced in a study of T cell repertoires in cytomegalovirus infection. One entry per CDR3 protein results from TCRdb running MiXCR on the reads. The sample holds a few hundred thousand distinct CDR3 sequences; more than 15% are singletons and the top ten take 40% to 55%. Sequenced material: CD8+ T cells from PBMCs. These receptors were obtained from a human donor in good health (CMV status not recorded). Some clones in this sample may be carry-over from other donors' samples.

This clonotype was counted at least ten times. The chain couples TRBV7-2 to TRBJ2-7, with 14 nucleotides matching TRBD2. Germline V gives CDR1 SGHTA, CDR2 FQGNSA. V gave up 0 bases and J gave up 6 bases; unmatched junction bases: 1. This CDR3 contains 15 residues. CDR3 region: CASSLAGLAGVEQYF. In nucleotides, the CDR3 is TGTGCCAGCAGCTTAGCGGGACTAGCGGGGGTCGAGCAGTACTTC.

In this sample, this clonotype turned up many times. The chain carries TRBV7-8 and TRBJ2-7; D perhaps matches TRBD1 (6 bases). The CDR3 loop spans 15 amino acids. V lost 1 base to trimming and J lost 0 bases, with 10 bases between them. The V gene's germline CDR1 is SGHVS and CDR2 FQNEAQ. The CDR3 DNA reads as TGTGCCAGCAGCTTAGTAGAGGGGGTCTCCTACGAGCAGTACTTC. Translated: CASSLVEGVSYEQYF.

This clonotype appeared a few times. CDR3 DNA: TGTGCCAGCAGCTTCGGGACAGGGTACTATGGCTACACCTTC. Amino acids: CASSFGTGYYGYTF. This chain links TRBV7-9 with TRBJ1-2; 9 nucleotides match TRBD1. The CDR3 contains 14 residues. Germline trimming cut 3 bases from V and 3 bases from J; bases unmatched to any gene: 2. Germline CDR1 SEHNR, CDR2 FQNEAQ (reference sequence).

This clonotype appeared a single time. This chain uses TRBV20-1 with TRBJ2-4; D unclear. The CDR3 loop spans 11 amino acids. The germline gives CDR1 DFQATT, CDR2 SNEGSKA (reference sequence). V lost 0 bases and J lost 13, with 10 bases in between. The chain's CDR3 is CSARDLLLQYF. CDR3 nucleotide sequence: TGCAGTGCTAGAGATCTGCTACTACAGTACTTC.

Many counts were recorded for this clonotype. The CDR3 region is CASSPDWTPDYEQYF. For the CDR3, the DNA is TGTGCCAGCAGCCCAGACTGGACGCCAGACTACGAGCAGTACTTC. This chain uses TRBV7-9 with TRBJ2-7, with D hard to call. Per germline, CDR1 SEHNR and CDR2 FQNEAQ (reference sequence). This CDR3 contains 15 residues. The V end lost 5 bases, the J end lost 3 bases, and 17 bases lay between the germline ends.

The chain carries TRBV4-1 and TRBJ2-7; D gene uncertain. CDR1 and CDR2 from the germline V gene are MGHRA and YSYEKL. The CDR3 is 15 residues long. Trimming cost V 2 bases and J 1 base, with 12 bases left between them. CDR3 protein: CASSQTPERSYEQYF. The CDR3, as DNA: TGCGCCAGCAGCCAAACTCCAGAGCGATCCTACGAGCAGTACTTC.

V is TRBV6-5 and J is TRBJ1-4, with 12 bases matching TRBD1. The CDR3 totals 18 residues. CDR1 and CDR2 (germline): MNHEY, SVGAGI. V dropped 2 bases and J dropped 1; count of bases not matched to a gene: 5. Here the CDR3 DNA reads TGTGCCAGCAGTTACGGGACAGGGGGCTACATAACTAATGAAAAACTGTTTTTT. Protein product: CASSYGTGGYITNEKLFF.

This clonotype was recorded many times. The chain combines TRBV28 with TRBJ1-4, with D tentatively TRBD1 (6 bases). V shed 7 bases and J shed 6 bases, with 15 bases lying between them. Germline loops: CDR1 MDHEN, CDR2 SYDVKM. CDR3 length equals 14 residues. CDR3 sequence (DNA): TGTGCCAGCATAAGCAGGGGATACGATGAAAAACTGTTTTTT. Amino acids: CASISRGYDEKLFF.

In its sample, this clonotype was seen a few times. The chain uses TRBV20-1 and TRBJ1-3; perhaps TRBD1 as D (5 bases). V was pared by 4 bases and J by 8 bases, with 15 bases between. The germline V gene has CDR1 DFQATT and CDR2 SNEGSKA (reference sequence). CDR3 size: 13 residues. CDR3 region: CSAKRQTGDTIYF. The CDR3 nucleotides read TGCAGTGCTAAAAGACAGACTGGGGACACCATATATTTT.

This clonotype appeared a few times. V is TRBV7-9 and J is TRBJ1-5; the D gene is possibly TRBD1 (6 bases). Germline V gene sequence: CDR1 SEHNR, CDR2 FQNEAQ (reference sequence). V dropped 7 bases and J dropped 5 bases, with 18 bases sitting between them. The CDR3 is made up of 15 amino acids. CDR3 DNA sequence: TGTGCCAGCACAACAAGCGGGGGGCCGGATCAGCCCCAGCATTTT. Translating gives CASTTSGGPDQPQHF.

The V gene is TRBV7-6, the J gene TRBJ2-7, with D maybe TRBD2 (6 bases). The CDR3 covers 15 residues. V dropped 2 bases and J dropped 6 bases, with 17 bases sitting between them. Germline V gene data show CDR1 as SGHVS and CDR2 as FNYEAQ. CDR3 sequence (DNA): TGTGCCAGCAGCTTACTTGGGGGGACCGATTCCGAGCAGTACTTC. Protein product: CASSLLGGTDSEQYF. Full variable domain (outside the CDR3, taken from reference TRBV7-6 and TRBJ2-7): GAGVSQSPRYKVTKRGQDVALRCDPISGHVSLYWYRQALGQGPEFLTYFNYEAQQDKSGLPNDRFSAERPEGSISTLTIQRTEQRDSAMYRCASSLLGGTDSEQYFGPGTRLTVT.

This clonotype came up a few times. The rearrangement joins TRBV7-9 to TRBJ1-2, with D maybe TRBD1 (5 bases). The CDR3 sequence is 18 residues long. The germline gives CDR1 SEHNR, CDR2 FQNEAQ (reference sequence). V dropped 2 bases and J dropped 0 bases, with 19 bases sitting between them. This CDR3 reads CASSLQGRPPQANYGYTF. The CDR3 bases are TGTGCCAGCAGCTTACAGGGCAGACCCCCCCAAGCTAACTATGGCTACACCTTC.

Only one count was recorded for this clonotype. The chain carries TRBV12-3 or TRBV12-4 and TRBJ2-3; D is unclear. There are 11 residues in the CDR3. The V gene lost 7 bases and the J gene lost 3 bases, with 5 bases spanning the gap. CDR3 sequence (DNA): TGTGCCAGCACACTGACAGATACGCAGTATTTT. Protein sequence: CASTLTDTQYF.

This clonotype was recorded at least ten times. V gene TRBV7-2 combines with J gene TRBJ1-1; D perhaps matches TRBD1 (6 bases). The CDR3 is 13 amino acids. The V gene lost 5 bases and the J gene lost 3 bases, with 10 bases spanning the gap. Per germline, CDR1 SGHTA and CDR2 FQGNSA. CDR3 in DNA: TGTGCCAGCAGCGAAACAGGGTACACTGAAGCTTTCTTT. This codes for CASSETGYTEAFF.

The rearrangement joins TRBV19 to TRBJ1-5; 7 bases line up with TRBD1. V trimming: 4 bases; J trimming: 4 bases; junction bases outside the gene matches: 7. The CDR3 has 15 residues. Germline loops: CDR1 LNHDA, CDR2 SQIVND (reference sequence). The CDR3 region has the DNA TGTGCCAGTAGTACGACAGGGCCGCCGAATCAGCCCCAGCATTTT. This codes for CASSTTGPPNQPQHF.

This clonotype appeared many times. V gene TRBV28 combines with J gene TRBJ1-1, with D hard to call. The CDR3 loop spans 11 amino acids. The germline V gene has CDR1 MDHEN and CDR2 SYDVKM. V gave up 4 bases and J gave up 6 bases, with 6 bases separating them. This CDR3 is CASSSHAEAFF. DNA for the CDR3: TGTGCCAGCAGTTCCCACGCTGAAGCTTTCTTT.

The chain couples TRBV7-4 to TRBJ2-1, with 9 bases matching TRBD2. With 5 bases clipped from V and 8 bases from J, the junction kept 10 bases outside the gene matches. The CDR3 is 15 residues long. Per germline, CDR1 SGHVT and CDR2 SQSDAQ. CDR3 nucleotides: TGTGCCAGCAGCCTGACTAGCGGAGGGTCCTATGAGCAGTTCTTC. It specifies CASSLTSGGSYEQFF.

The chain joins TRBV14 to TRBJ2-7; D assignment may be TRBD1 or TRBD2 (5 bases each). CDR3 length equals 18 residues. Germline assignment: CDR1 SGHDN and CDR2 FVKESK. Trimming took off 5 bases at V and 1 base at J, with 24 bases between the two ends. The CDR3 region has the DNA TGTGCCAGCAGCTCCGGGGCCAGAAGGGGCTGGGCGTCCTACGAGCAGTACTTC. This gives the protein CASSSGARRGWASYEQYF.

The rearrangement links TRBV12-5 to TRBJ2-4; D gene unclear. CDR1 and CDR2 from the germline V gene are LGHNT and FRNRAP. The CDR3 runs 12 residues. V shed 6 bases and J shed 6 bases, with 9 bases lying between them. CDR3 protein: CASGPQTNIQYF. DNA for the CDR3: TGTGCTAGTGGACCTCAGACAAACATTCAGTACTTC.

As DNA, the CDR3 is TGTGCCAGTAGTGTTCGGGGGCATTACAATGAGCAGTTCTTC. It specifies CASSVRGHYNEQFF. The chain employs TRBV19 and TRBJ2-1; either TRBD1 or TRBD2 may supply D (6 bases each). In germline, CDR1 is LNHDA, CDR2 SQIVND (reference sequence). This CDR3 is built from 14 residues. The V end lost 5 bases, the J end lost 4 bases, and 12 bases lay between the germline ends.

The sample holds a few counts of this clonotype. The V gene is TRBV7-9, the J gene TRBJ2-7, with D maybe TRBD1 (5 bases). CDR1 is SEHNR, CDR2 FQNEAQ, per germline (reference sequence). V shed 5 bases and J shed 2 bases, with 13 bases lying between them. The CDR3 loop spans 14 amino acids. CDR3 in DNA: TGTGCCAGCAGCCGTCCGATGACAGCCTACGAGCAGTACTTC. Translating it yields CASSRPMTAYEQYF.

This clonotype was recorded a few times. This chain connects TRBV7-2 to TRBJ1-2; the match to TRBD1 covers 10 bases. Per germline, CDR1 SGHTA and CDR2 FQGNSA. This CDR3 region has 14 residues. J lost 7 bases, V lost 5 bases, and 7 bases had no gene match. The CDR3 coding sequence is TGTGCCAGCAGCCCCGCGACAGGGGGCAGTGGCTACACCTTC. Translation: CASSPATGGSGYTF.

The table lists this clonotype with many counts. This chain connects TRBV7-9 to TRBJ2-1; a possible D gene is TRBD2 (6 bases). In germline, CDR1 is SEHNR, CDR2 FQNEAQ (reference sequence). This CDR3 is 16 amino acids long. V lost 2 bases and J 1 base, leaving 12 bases between the germline ends. The CDR3 sequence: CASSLTGTYSYNEQFF. The CDR3 region has the DNA TGTGCCAGCAGCTTAACGGGGACTTATTCCTACAATGAGCAGTTCTTC.

This clonotype was found many times. The chain combines TRBV6-2 or TRBV6-3 with TRBJ2-5; 8 nucleotides agree with TRBD1. CDR1 is MNHEY and CDR2 is SVGEGT in the germline V gene. V shed 0 bases, J shed 4 bases, and the junction held 7 bases outside the gene matches. The CDR3 is 16 residues long. The CDR3 sequence is CASSYSRQGIGETQYF. DNA for the CDR3: TGTGCCAGCAGTTACTCCCGACAGGGGATCGGAGAGACCCAGTACTTC.